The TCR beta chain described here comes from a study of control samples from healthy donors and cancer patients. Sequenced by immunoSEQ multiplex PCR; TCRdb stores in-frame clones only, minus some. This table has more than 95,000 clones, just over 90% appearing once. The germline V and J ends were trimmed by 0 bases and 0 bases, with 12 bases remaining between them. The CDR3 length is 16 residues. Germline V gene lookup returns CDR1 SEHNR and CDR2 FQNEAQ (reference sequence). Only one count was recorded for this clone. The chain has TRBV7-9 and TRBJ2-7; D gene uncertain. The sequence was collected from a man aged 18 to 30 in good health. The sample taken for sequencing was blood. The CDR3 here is CASSLALGSSSYEQYF. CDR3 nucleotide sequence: TGTGCCAGCAGCTTAGCGTTAGGAAGCAGCTCCTACGAGCAGTACTTC. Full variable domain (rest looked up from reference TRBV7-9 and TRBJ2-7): DTGVSQNPRHKITKRGQNVTFRCDPISEHNRLYWYRQTLGQGPEFLTYFQNEAQLEKSRLLSDRFSAERPKGSFSTLEIQRTEQGDSAMYLCASSLALGSSSYEQYFGPGTRLTVT.